The rows below give T cell receptor beta chains drawn from one sample of a study of glioma-infiltrating T cells after dendritic cell vaccination. Some clones are missing from TCRdb's copy, which holds only in-frame ones; the method was immunoSEQ multiplex PCR. This sample yields 85,000 to 100,000 clones, of which 80% are seen a single time; about 5.7% belongs to the top ten. The source material was blood, sampled after dendritic cell vaccination. The receptors originated from a human donor with glioblastoma. The CDR3 runs from the conserved cysteine through the conserved F or W. A D gene is named only where the DNA matches it firmly. Part of the rows lack a size; the others show once, few, many or a class for expanded clones.

j_call: TRBJ2-1
clone_size: -
d_call: -
v_call: TRBV7-7
cdr3_nt: TGTGCTAGCAGCTTATTTGCGGCGGACAATGAGCAGTTCTTC
cdr3_aa: CASSLFAADNEQFF

j_call: TRBJ1-6
clone_size: few
d_call: -
v_call: TRBV30
cdr3_nt: TGTGCCTGGAGTGTATCTACCGCATCTAATTCACCCCTCCACTTT
cdr3_aa: CAWSVSTASNSPLHF

j_call: TRBJ2-1
clone_size: -
d_call: TRBD2
v_call: TRBV6-1
cdr3_nt: TGTGCCAGCAGGTTATCACTAGCGGGGCACAATGAGCAGTTCTTC
cdr3_aa: CASRLSLAGHNEQFF

j_call: TRBJ2-7
clone_size: many
d_call: -
v_call: TRBV19
cdr3_nt: TGTGCCAGTAGAAAACAGGGAAGAAGGTTCGAGCAGTACTTC
cdr3_aa: CASRKQGRRFEQYF

j_call: TRBJ2-7
clone_size: -
d_call: TRBD2
v_call: TRBV4-1
cdr3_nt: TGCGCCAGCAGCTCCGTGGGGGGGGGACTTTACGAGCAGTACTTC
cdr3_aa: CASSSVGGGLYEQYF

j_call: TRBJ1-1
clone_size: -
d_call: -
v_call: TRBV7-9
cdr3_nt: TGTGCCAGCAGCTTAGTGGGGGGAAACACTGAAGCTTTCTTT
cdr3_aa: CASSLVGGNTEAFF

j_call: TRBJ1-6
clone_size: -
d_call: -
v_call: TRBV9
cdr3_nt: TGTGCCAGCAGCGCCGGGATTCATAATTCACCCCTCCACTTT
cdr3_aa: CASSAGIHNSPLHF

j_call: TRBJ1-3
clone_size: -
d_call: TRBD1
v_call: TRBV2
cdr3_nt: TGTGCCAGCAGTGAAGGGGACAGGGGATTTCATTCCTCTGGAAACACCATATATTTT
cdr3_aa: CASSEGDRGFHSSGNTIYF

j_call: TRBJ2-5
clone_size: -
d_call: TRBD1
v_call: TRBV30
cdr3_nt: TGTGCCTGGGGCTTAGGGGGCTCGGGGGAGACCCAGTACTTC
cdr3_aa: CAWGLGGSGETQYF

j_call: TRBJ2-6
clone_size: -
d_call: -
v_call: TRBV5-1
cdr3_nt: TGCGCCAGCAGCTTGGTGGGACAAGGATCTGGGGCCAACGTCCTGACTTTC
cdr3_aa: CASSLVGQGSGANVLTF

j_call: TRBJ2-7
clone_size: -
d_call: TRBD2
v_call: TRBV6-5
cdr3_nt: TGTGCCAGCAGTTATCACGGACTAGAGTACTTC
cdr3_aa: CASSYHGLEYF

j_call: TRBJ2-1
clone_size: -
d_call: TRBD2
v_call: TRBV9
cdr3_nt: TGTGCCAGCAAGCGGGGGTTGGCTAGCGGGAGTAATGAGCAGTTCTTC
cdr3_aa: CASKRGLASGSNEQFF

j_call: TRBJ2-7
clone_size: -
d_call: TRBD1
v_call: TRBV7-9
cdr3_nt: TGTGCCAGCAGCCTTCCGGAGGGACAGGGGTTGCACGAGCAGTACTTC
cdr3_aa: CASSLPEGQGLHEQYF

j_call: TRBJ1-5
clone_size: -
d_call: -
v_call: TRBV5-6
cdr3_nt: TGTGCCAGCAGCTTGGGGCGGATAAATCAGCCCCAGCATTTT
cdr3_aa: CASSLGRINQPQHF

j_call: TRBJ2-1
clone_size: -
d_call: TRBD2
v_call: TRBV5-4
cdr3_nt: TGTGCCAGCAGCTTGGGTGCGGGAGGGGAGCAGTTCTTC
cdr3_aa: CASSLGAGGEQFF

j_call: TRBJ2-7
clone_size: few
d_call: TRBD2
v_call: TRBV7-9
cdr3_nt: TGTGCCAGCAGCCGCGGGACTAGCGGGGGGACCATATCCTACGAGCAGTACTTC
cdr3_aa: CASSRGTSGGTISYEQYF

j_call: TRBJ1-2
clone_size: -
d_call: -
v_call: TRBV4-1
cdr3_nt: TGCGCCAGCAGCCAAGATCCAGATTTCTCTAGCACCTTC
cdr3_aa: CASSQDPDFSSTF

j_call: TRBJ2-7
clone_size: few
d_call: TRBD1
v_call: TRBV19
cdr3_nt: TGTGCCAGTAGTAAGGACAGGGGGTACTACGAGCAGTACTTC
cdr3_aa: CASSKDRGYYEQYF

j_call: TRBJ2-7
clone_size: -
d_call: -
v_call: TRBV4-2
cdr3_nt: TGTGCCAGCAGCCAAGATCTAGGGGCTCTGATCCGGGCCTACGAGCAGTACTTC
cdr3_aa: CASSQDLGALIRAYEQYF

j_call: TRBJ1-3
clone_size: -
d_call: -
v_call: TRBV6-1
cdr3_nt: TGTGCCAGCAGTTTTGGAGGCGGCTCTGGAAACACCATATATTTT
cdr3_aa: CASSFGGGSGNTIYF

j_call: TRBJ1-2
clone_size: few
d_call: -
v_call: TRBV28
cdr3_nt: TGTGCCAGCACCGCCCCAGGAAGGGGTGGATATGGCTACACCTTC
cdr3_aa: CASTAPGRGGYGYTF

j_call: TRBJ2-7
clone_size: -
d_call: -
v_call: TRBV27
cdr3_nt: TGTGCCAGCAGTTTATTCCAGGGTCCCTACGAGCAGTACTTC
cdr3_aa: CASSLFQGPYEQYF

j_call: TRBJ1-5
clone_size: -
d_call: -
v_call: TRBV19
cdr3_nt: TGTGCCAGCGGGCAGATTTTCGAGGGTACTATGCAGCCCCAGCATTTT
cdr3_aa: CASGQIFEGTMQPQHF

j_call: TRBJ1-1
clone_size: -
d_call: TRBD1
v_call: TRBV5-1
cdr3_nt: TGCGCCAGCGCTGACAGGGACACTGAAGCTTTCTTT
cdr3_aa: CASADRDTEAFF

j_call: TRBJ2-6
clone_size: -
d_call: TRBD2
v_call: TRBV5-1
cdr3_nt: TGCGCCAGCGCCCTGGCGGGGGTGGATGGGGCCAACGTCCTGACTTTC
cdr3_aa: CASALAGVDGANVLTF

j_call: TRBJ2-1
clone_size: -
d_call: TRBD1
v_call: TRBV5-1
cdr3_nt: TGCGCCAGCAGCTTGGCCCGACAGGGGAGTTACAATGAGCAGTTCTTC
cdr3_aa: CASSLARQGSYNEQFF

j_call: TRBJ2-5
clone_size: -
d_call: -
v_call: TRBV6-5
cdr3_nt: TGTGCCAGCAGTGCCACTAGACTGGTGACCCAGTACTTC
cdr3_aa: CASSATRLVTQYF

j_call: TRBJ2-1
clone_size: -
d_call: -
v_call: TRBV5-1
cdr3_nt: TGCGCCAGCAGCTTGGGCATGTCGGTACTCCGGTTTGAGCAGTTCTTC
cdr3_aa: CASSLGMSVLRFEQFF

j_call: TRBJ2-2
clone_size: once
d_call: -
v_call: TRBV5-4
cdr3_nt: TGTGCCAGCAGCCAGCCACAGGCGATAACCGGGGAGCTGTTTTTT
cdr3_aa: CASSQPQAITGELFF